A selection of T cell receptor beta chains follows, all from one sample in a study of Graves' ophthalmopathy and Graves' hyperthyroidism. TCRdb passed the multiplex PCR reads through MiXCR, listing each CDR3 protein once. Here the sample spans about 700,000 distinct CDR3 sequences, 35% to 50% being singletons. Sequenced material: peripheral blood. These receptor sequences come from an adult man with Graves' ophthalmopathy. The CDR3 runs from the conserved cysteine through the conserved F or W. D genes are given only for firm matches. Clone size appears in some rows only: once, few, many, or a class for an expanded clone.

j_call clone_size v_call d_call cdr3_aa cdr3_nt
TRBJ1-4 few TRBV5-8 NA CASSEDGNNEKLFF TGTGCCAGCAGCGAGGACGGAAATAATGAAAAACTGTTTTTT
TRBJ1-1 many TRBV7-9 NA CASDRNTEAFF TGTGCCTCGGACAGGAACACTGAAGCTTTCTTT
TRBJ2-7 NA TRBV6-6 NA CASWMEAYEQYF TGTGCCAGCTGGATGGAGGCCTACGAGCAGTACTTC
TRBJ2-5 NA TRBV4-1 TRBD1 CASSQPGQGGETQYF TGCGCCAGCAGCCAACCGGGACAGGGAGGTGAGACCCAGTACTTC
TRBJ2-2 NA TRBV20-1 NA CSASGSGRNTGELFF TGCAGTGCTAGCGGCTCGGGCCGGAACACCGGGGAGCTGTTTTTT
TRBJ1-2 NA TRBV10-3 NA CASSYPDNLGYGYTF TGTGCCAGCAGTTACCCGGACAACCTAGGCTATGGCTACACCTTC
TRBJ2-5 once TRBV12-3/TRBV12-4 NA CASAWGSTGYQETQYF TGTGCCAGCGCGTGGGGTTCCACAGGGTACCAAGAGACCCAGTACTTC
TRBJ1-4 few TRBV20-1 NA CSARVPDNEKLFF TGCAGTGCTAGAGTTCCGGACAATGAAAAACTGTTTTTT
TRBJ2-7 NA TRBV7-9 TRBD2 CASSLIAGRQQYF TGTGCCAGCAGCTTAATAGCCGGGAGGCAGCAGTACTTC
TRBJ1-2 many TRBV10-3 TRBD1 CAISETGAADNYGYTF TGTGCCATCAGTGAGACAGGGGCGGCCGATAACTATGGCTACACCTTC
TRBJ2-5 NA TRBV9 TRBD2 CASSPRTSLETQYF TGTGCCAGCAGCCCACGGACTAGCTTAGAGACCCAGTACTTC
TRBJ2-7 many TRBV29-1 TRBD1 CSVGQGLGEQYF TGCAGCGTTGGACAGGGATTGGGCGAGCAGTACTTC
TRBJ1-1 NA TRBV9 NA CASSVAGRGTEAFF TGTGCCAGCAGCGTAGCCGGCAGGGGCACTGAAGCTTTCTTT
TRBJ2-5 few TRBV7-3 NA CASSFRGLEETQYF TGTGCCAGCAGCTTTAGGGGGTTAGAAGAGACCCAGTACTTC
TRBJ2-7 NA TRBV5-4 NA CASSFQGRYDWVYEQYF TGTGCCAGCAGCTTCCAAGGACGTTACGACTGGGTCTACGAGCAGTACTTC
TRBJ1-2 many TRBV15 NA CATSRDVGYGYTF TGTGCCACCAGCAGAGATGTAGGGTATGGCTACACCTTC
TRBJ2-2 few TRBV7-9 NA CASSQVGAGTGELFF TGTGCCAGCAGCCAAGTAGGGGCGGGCACCGGGGAGCTGTTTTTT
TRBJ2-7 NA TRBV20-1 NA CSVRRGSYEQYF TGCAGTGTTCGGCGCGGCTCCTACGAGCAGTACTTC
TRBJ1-5 many TRBV5-5 TRBD1 CASSLSGQGGQPQHF TGTGCCAGCAGCTTGTCGGGACAGGGCGGTCAGCCCCAGCATTTT
TRBJ2-7 few TRBV7-3 TRBD1 CASSLSAYGTESYEQYF TGTGCCAGCAGCTTAAGTGCTTACGGGACAGAGAGTTACGAGCAGTACTTC
TRBJ1-3 NA TRBV20-1 TRBD1 CSARDRTGGLRNTIYF TGCAGTGCTAGAGATCGGACAGGGGGTCTCCGAAACACCATATATTTT
TRBJ1-2 few TRBV6-6 TRBD1 CASSYSGGGYGYTF TGTGCCAGCAGTTACTCAGGGGGCGGCTATGGCTACACCTTC
TRBJ1-1 few TRBV19 NA CASSRTASEAFF TGTGCCAGTAGCCGGACGGCAAGTGAAGCTTTCTTT
TRBJ1-1 many TRBV10-2 NA CASSERGQWNTEAFF TGCGCCAGCAGTGAGAGGGGACAATGGAACACTGAAGCTTTCTTT
TRBJ1-6 few TRBV6-4 TRBD1 CASSYGGADRNSPLHF TGTGCCAGCAGTTACGGGGGGGCGGACAGGAATTCACCCCTCCACTTT
TRBJ2-7 NA TRBV2 NA CASSLAAGGIGQYF TGTGCCAGCAGTTTGGCGGCAGGGGGGATAGGGCAGTACTTC
TRBJ1-2 NA TRBV11-2 NA CASSLPLTGRFGPYGYTF TGTGCCAGCAGCTTACCCCTAACAGGACGCTTTGGGCCCTATGGCTACACCTTC
TRBJ2-5 few TRBV9 TRBD2 CASSVSGEETQYF TGTGCCAGCAGCGTTAGCGGGGAAGAGACCCAGTACTTC
TRBJ2-2 few TRBV7-2 TRBD2 CASTSGGAGTGELFF TGTGCCAGCACCAGCGGGGGGGCCGGCACCGGGGAGCTGTTTTTT
TRBJ2-7 NA TRBV7-9 TRBD1 CASSPGTGSLKQYF TGTGCCAGCTCACCCGGGACAGGGTCTCTCAAGCAGTACTTC
TRBJ1-3 few TRBV28 TRBD1 CASRDRGFNTIYF TGTGCCAGCCGGGACAGGGGATTCAACACCATATATTTT
TRBJ2-5 NA TRBV7-3 NA CASSLSDSPGETQYF TGTGCCAGCAGCTTAAGCGACTCGCCGGGGGAGACCCAGTACTTC
TRBJ1-1 many TRBV10-3 NA CAISELPQGTEAFF TGTGCCATCAGTGAGCTGCCCCAGGGGACTGAAGCTTTCTTT
TRBJ2-7 NA TRBV19 NA CATIGRLSSYEQYF TGTGCCACGATAGGCAGGTTGAGCTCCTACGAGCAGTACTTC
TRBJ2-2 NA TRBV29-1 TRBD2 CSATSGGAYVDTGELFF TGCAGCGCGACTAGCGGGGGGGCCTATGTGGACACCGGGGAGCTGTTTTTT
TRBJ2-7 few TRBV2 NA CASSGVSYEQYF TGTGCCAGCAGTGGCGTCTCCTACGAGCAGTACTTC
TRBJ2-5 NA TRBV7-2 NA CASSSYLGEETQYF TGTGCCAGCAGCTCATACCTTGGGGAAGAGACCCAGTACTTC
TRBJ2-5 NA TRBV20-1 TRBD2 CSARYGGGQETQYF TGCAGTGCTCGATACGGGGGGGGGCAAGAGACCCAGTACTTC
TRBJ2-2 NA TRBV25-1 NA CASSEFGGVGGELFF TGTGCCAGCAGTGAATTTGGGGGTGTGGGCGGGGAGCTGTTTTTT
TRBJ2-5 few TRBV7-9 TRBD1 CASSHLGQSETQYF TGTGCCAGCAGCCACCTGGGACAGTCAGAGACCCAGTACTTC
TRBJ1-5 NA TRBV12-3/TRBV12-4 NA CASSLASGMDQPQHF TGTGCCAGCAGTTTAGCGTCGGGGATGGATCAGCCCCAGCATTTT
TRBJ2-7 few TRBV20-1 TRBD2 CSAILAGVYEQYF TGCAGTGCTATACTAGCGGGAGTCTACGAGCAGTACTTC
TRBJ2-2 few TRBV25-1 NA CASRGSRENTGELFF TGTGCCAGCAGAGGATCGCGGGAGAACACCGGGGAGCTGTTTTTT
TRBJ2-7 NA TRBV6-5 NA CASSVEVRYEQYF TGTGCCAGCAGTGTCGAGGTCCGGTATGAGCAGTACTTC
TRBJ2-7 NA TRBV29-1 TRBD1 CSAETGGDYEQYF TGCAGCGCGGAGACAGGGGGCGACTACGAGCAGTACTTC
TRBJ2-7 NA TRBV5-1 NA CASSLDFRSYEQYF TGCGCCAGCAGCTTGGATTTTCGCTCCTACGAGCAGTACTTC
TRBJ2-7 few TRBV7-9 NA CASSLAISGGHEQYF TGTGCCAGCAGCTTAGCGATCAGTGGGGGGCACGAGCAGTACTTC
TRBJ2-6 NA TRBV2 TRBD1 CASSEQGANYGANVLTF TGTGCCAGCAGTGAACAGGGGGCGAACTATGGGGCCAACGTCCTGACTTTC
TRBJ1-1 many TRBV2 TRBD1 CASSRQGVAVTEAFF TGTGCCAGCAGTCGACAGGGGGTCGCCGTCACTGAAGCTTTCTTT
TRBJ2-7 many TRBV19 TRBD1 CASSSRGLGEQYF TGTGCCAGTAGTTCCAGGGGGCTCGGCGAGCAGTACTTC
TRBJ2-2 NA TRBV24-1 NA CATSDPDENTGELFF TGTGCCACCAGTGACCCCGACGAGAACACCGGGGAGCTGTTTTTT
TRBJ2-2 few TRBV5-4 NA CASSSRPGARAGELFF TGTGCCAGCAGCTCGCGCCCGGGGGCCCGGGCCGGGGAGCTGTTTTTT
TRBJ2-5 NA TRBV7-8 TRBD1 CASSFRDSGPGTQYF TGTGCCAGCAGCTTCCGGGACAGTGGGCCCGGGACCCAGTACTTC
TRBJ1-1 many TRBV7-2 NA CASSLVGGGEAFF TGTGCCAGCAGCTTAGTAGGGGGGGGTGAAGCTTTCTTT
TRBJ2-5 NA TRBV29-1 TRBD2 CSVRGGGYQETQYF TGCAGCGTGAGGGGCGGGGGGTACCAAGAGACCCAGTACTTC
TRBJ1-5 NA TRBV24-1 NA CASSQSLGQPQHF TGTGCCAGCAGCCAATCCCTGGGACAGCCCCAGCATTTT
TRBJ2-2 few TRBV7-3 NA CASSLKGVPGELFF TGTGCCAGCAGCTTAAAGGGGGTTCCCGGGGAGCTGTTTTTT
TRBJ1-6 NA TRBV25-1 NA CATRVLGSPLHF TGTGCCACCAGGGTCTTGGGTTCACCCCTCCACTTT
TRBJ1-1 many TRBV12-3/TRBV12-4 NA CASSSPGVGEAFF TGTGCCAGCAGTTCCCCAGGGGTGGGTGAAGCTTTCTTT